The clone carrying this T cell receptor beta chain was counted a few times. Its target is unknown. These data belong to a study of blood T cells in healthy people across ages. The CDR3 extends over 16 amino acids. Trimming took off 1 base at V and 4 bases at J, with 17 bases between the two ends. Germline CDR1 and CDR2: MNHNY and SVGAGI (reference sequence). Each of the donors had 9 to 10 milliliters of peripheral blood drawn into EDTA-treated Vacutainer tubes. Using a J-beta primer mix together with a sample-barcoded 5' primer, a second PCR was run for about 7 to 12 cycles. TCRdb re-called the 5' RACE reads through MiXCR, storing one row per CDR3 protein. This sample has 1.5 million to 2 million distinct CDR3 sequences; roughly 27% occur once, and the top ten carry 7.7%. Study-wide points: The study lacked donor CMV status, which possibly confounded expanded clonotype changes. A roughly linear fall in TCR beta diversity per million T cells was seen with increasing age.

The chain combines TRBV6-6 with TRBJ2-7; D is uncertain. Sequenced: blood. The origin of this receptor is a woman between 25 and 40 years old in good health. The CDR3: CASSYYETAKLYEQYF. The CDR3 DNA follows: TGTGCCAGCAGTTACTATGAGACCGCGAAACTTTACGAGCAGTACTTC.